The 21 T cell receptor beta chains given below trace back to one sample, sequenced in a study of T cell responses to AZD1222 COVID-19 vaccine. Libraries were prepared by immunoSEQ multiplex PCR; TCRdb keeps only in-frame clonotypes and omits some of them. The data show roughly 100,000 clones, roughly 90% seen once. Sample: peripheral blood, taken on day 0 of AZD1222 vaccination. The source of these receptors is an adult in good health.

The CDR3 nucleotides are TGCGCCAGCAGCCTCCGCGCGGGGGTACCTAATGAAAAACTGTTTTTT. Amino acids: CASSLRAGVPNEKLFF. The V gene is TRBV4-1, the J gene TRBJ1-4; a weak D match, TRBD1 (5 bases). V lost 4 bases and J 3 bases, leaving 15 bases between the germline ends. Germline CDR1 MGHRA, CDR2 YSYEKL. The CDR3 spans 16 residues.

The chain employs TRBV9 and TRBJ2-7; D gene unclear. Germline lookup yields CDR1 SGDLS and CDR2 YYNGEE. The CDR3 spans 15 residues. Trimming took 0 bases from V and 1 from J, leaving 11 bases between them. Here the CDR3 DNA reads TGTGCCAGCAGCGTAGCTATCGGCGGTTCCTACGAGCAGTACTTC. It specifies CASSVAIGGSYEQYF.

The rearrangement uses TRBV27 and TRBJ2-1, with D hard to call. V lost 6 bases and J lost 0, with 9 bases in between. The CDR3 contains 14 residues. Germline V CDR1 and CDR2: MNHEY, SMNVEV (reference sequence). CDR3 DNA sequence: TGTGCCAGCAGAACCCTGAGCTCCTACAATGAGCAGTTCTTC. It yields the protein CASRTLSSYNEQFF.

The CDR3 loop reads CASSFEGMSTEAFF. In DNA, the CDR3 is TGCGCCAGCAGCTTTGAGGGGATGAGCACTGAAGCTTTCTTT. The chain combines TRBV5-1 with TRBJ1-1; weak D call: TRBD1 (5 bases). The V and J ends lost 2 bases and 4 bases respectively, with 12 bases between them. CDR3 length: 14 residues. The germline V gene encodes CDR1 SGHRS and CDR2 YFSETQ. The variable domain in full, completed from reference TRBV5-1 and TRBJ1-1, reads KAGVTQTPRYLIKTRGQQVTLSCSPISGHRSVSWYQQTPGQGLQFLFEYFSETQRNKGNFPGRFSGRQFSNSRSEMNVSTLELGDSALYLCASSFEGMSTEAFFGQGTRLTVV.

CDR3 coding DNA: TGTGCCAGTAGTGTCGGTAGAGTCTATGAGCAGTTCTTC. This encodes CASSVGRVYEQFF. This chain joins TRBV19 and TRBJ2-1; unclear D gene. The CDR3 has 13 amino acids. The ends were cut back, 5 bases at V and 8 bases at J, with 13 bases in the middle. Germline V gene lookup returns CDR1 LNHDA and CDR2 SQIVND (reference sequence).

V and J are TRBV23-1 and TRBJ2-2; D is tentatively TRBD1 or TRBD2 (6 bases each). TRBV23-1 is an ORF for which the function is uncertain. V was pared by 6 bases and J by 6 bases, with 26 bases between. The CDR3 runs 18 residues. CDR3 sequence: CASSLRGGGAAGAGELFF. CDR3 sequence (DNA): TGCGCCAGCAGCCTCCGAGGAGGGGGTGCTGCTGGGGCCGGGGAGCTGTTTTTT.

CDR3 nucleotide sequence: TGTGCCAGCAGCCAAGGCGGGACAGTCCCCTACGAGCAGTACTTC. Its protein product is CASSQGGTVPYEQYF. This chain uses TRBV14 with TRBJ2-7, with D possibly TRBD1 on 7 matching bases. With 1 base removed from V and 2 bases from J, the gap between germline ends came to 12 bases. Germline V gene sequence: CDR1 SGHDN, CDR2 FVKESK. This CDR3 has 15 amino acids.

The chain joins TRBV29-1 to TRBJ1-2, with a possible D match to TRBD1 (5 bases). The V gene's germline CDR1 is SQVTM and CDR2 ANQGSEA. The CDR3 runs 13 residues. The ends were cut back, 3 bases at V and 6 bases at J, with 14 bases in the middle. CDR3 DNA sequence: TGCAGCGTTGAGATGGGGCAGGGTGATGGCTACACCTTC. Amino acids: CSVEMGQGDGYTF.

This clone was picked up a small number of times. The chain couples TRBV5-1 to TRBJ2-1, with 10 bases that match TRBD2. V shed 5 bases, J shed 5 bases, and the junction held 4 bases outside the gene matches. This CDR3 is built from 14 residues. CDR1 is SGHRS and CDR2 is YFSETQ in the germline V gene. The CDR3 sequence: CASSWTSGNNEQFF. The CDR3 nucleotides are TGCGCCAGCAGTTGGACTAGCGGTAACAATGAGCAGTTCTTC.

CDR3 sequence reads: CASSYSISPSGNTIYF. CDR3 DNA sequence: TGTGCCAGCAGTTACTCGATCTCCCCCTCTGGAAACACCATATATTTT. The chain joins TRBV6-5 to TRBJ1-3; D is uncertain. CDR3 length equals 16 residues. CDR1 is MNHEY, CDR2 SVGAGI, per germline. The germline V and J ends were trimmed by 0 bases and 0 bases, with 9 bases remaining between them.

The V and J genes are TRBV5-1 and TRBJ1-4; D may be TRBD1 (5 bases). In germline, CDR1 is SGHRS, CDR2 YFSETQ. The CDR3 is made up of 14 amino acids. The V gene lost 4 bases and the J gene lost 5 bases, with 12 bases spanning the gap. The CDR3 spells CASSTGTANEKLFF. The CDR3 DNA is TGCGCCAGCAGCACCGGGACTGCGAATGAAAAACTGTTTTTT.

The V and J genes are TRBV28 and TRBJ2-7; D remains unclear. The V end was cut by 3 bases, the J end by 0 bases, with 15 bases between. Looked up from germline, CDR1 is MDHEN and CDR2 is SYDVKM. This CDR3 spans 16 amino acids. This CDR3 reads CASSLGSGFSSYEQYF. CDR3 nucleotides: TGTGCCAGCAGTTTGGGATCGGGCTTCAGCTCCTACGAGCAGTACTTC.

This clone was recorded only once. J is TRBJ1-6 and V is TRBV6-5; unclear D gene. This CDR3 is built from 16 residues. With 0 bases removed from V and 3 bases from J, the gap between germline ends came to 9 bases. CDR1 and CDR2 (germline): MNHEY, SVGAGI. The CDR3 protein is CASSYSGRNYNSPLHF. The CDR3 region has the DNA TGTGCCAGCAGTTACTCAGGCAGAAACTATAATTCACCCCTCCACTTT.

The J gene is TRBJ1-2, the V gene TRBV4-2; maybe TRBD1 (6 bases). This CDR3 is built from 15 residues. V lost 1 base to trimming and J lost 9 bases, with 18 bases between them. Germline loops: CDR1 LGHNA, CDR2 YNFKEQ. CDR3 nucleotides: TGTGCCAGCAGCCAAGGTACGGGGGCAGGGACGCGCTACACCTTC. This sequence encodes CASSQGTGAGTRYTF.

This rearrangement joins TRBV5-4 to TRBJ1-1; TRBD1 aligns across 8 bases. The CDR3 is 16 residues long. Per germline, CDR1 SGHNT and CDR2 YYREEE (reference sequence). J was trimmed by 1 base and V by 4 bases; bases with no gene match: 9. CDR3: CASSEPRGQGNTEAFF. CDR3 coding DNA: TGTGCCAGCAGCGAACCCAGGGGGCAGGGGAACACTGAAGCTTTCTTT.

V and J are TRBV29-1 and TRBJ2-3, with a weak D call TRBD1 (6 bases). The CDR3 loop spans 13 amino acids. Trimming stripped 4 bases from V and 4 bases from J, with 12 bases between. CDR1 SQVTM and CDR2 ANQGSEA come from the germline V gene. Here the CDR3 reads CSVATGWSDTQYF. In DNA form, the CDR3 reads TGCAGCGTTGCTACAGGGTGGTCAGATACGCAGTATTTT.

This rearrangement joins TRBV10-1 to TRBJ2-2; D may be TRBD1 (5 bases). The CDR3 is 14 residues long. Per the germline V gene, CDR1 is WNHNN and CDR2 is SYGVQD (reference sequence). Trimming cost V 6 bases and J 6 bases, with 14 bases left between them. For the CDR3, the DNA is TGCGCCAGCAGGCCCTCACAGGCGGCCGGGGAGCTGTTTTTT. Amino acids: CASRPSQAAGELFF.

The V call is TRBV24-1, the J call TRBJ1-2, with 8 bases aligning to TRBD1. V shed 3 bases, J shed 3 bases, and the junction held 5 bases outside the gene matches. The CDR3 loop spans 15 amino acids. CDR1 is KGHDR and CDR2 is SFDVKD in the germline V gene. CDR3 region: CATSDSGQGDYGYTF. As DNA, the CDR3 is TGTGCCACCAGTGATAGCGGACAGGGTGACTATGGCTACACCTTC.

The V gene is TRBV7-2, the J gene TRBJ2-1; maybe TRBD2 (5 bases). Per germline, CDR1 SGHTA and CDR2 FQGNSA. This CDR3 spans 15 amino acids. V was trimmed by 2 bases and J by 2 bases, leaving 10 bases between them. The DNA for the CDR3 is TGTGCCAGCAGCTTAACCGGCGGGCCCTACAATGAGCAGTTCTTC. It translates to CASSLTGGPYNEQFF.

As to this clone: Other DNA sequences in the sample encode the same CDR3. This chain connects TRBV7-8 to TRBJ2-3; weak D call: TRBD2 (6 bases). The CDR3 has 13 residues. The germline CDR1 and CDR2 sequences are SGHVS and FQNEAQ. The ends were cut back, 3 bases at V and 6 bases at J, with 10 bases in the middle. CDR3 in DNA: TGTGCCAGCAGCTTCCGTGGGGGGGATACGCAGTATTTT. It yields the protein CASSFRGGDTQYF.

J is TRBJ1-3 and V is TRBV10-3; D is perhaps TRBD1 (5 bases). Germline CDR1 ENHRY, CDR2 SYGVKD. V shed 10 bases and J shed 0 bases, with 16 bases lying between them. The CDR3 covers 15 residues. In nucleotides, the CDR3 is TGTGCCACCGGGGGGATAACGAACTCTGGAAACACCATATATTTT. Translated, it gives CATGGITNSGNTIYF.